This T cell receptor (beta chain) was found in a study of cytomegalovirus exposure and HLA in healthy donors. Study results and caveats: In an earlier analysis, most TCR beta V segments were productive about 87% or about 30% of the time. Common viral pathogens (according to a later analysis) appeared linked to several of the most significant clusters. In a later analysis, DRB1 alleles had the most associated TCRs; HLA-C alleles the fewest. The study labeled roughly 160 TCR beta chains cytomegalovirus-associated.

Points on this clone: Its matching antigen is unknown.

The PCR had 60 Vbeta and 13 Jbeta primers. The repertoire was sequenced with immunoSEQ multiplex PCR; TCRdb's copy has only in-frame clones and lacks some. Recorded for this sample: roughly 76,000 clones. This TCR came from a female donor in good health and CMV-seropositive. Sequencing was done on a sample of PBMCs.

The CDR3 DNA follows: TGTGCCAGCAGTTCCACGGACAGTGGAAACACCATATATTTT. Its protein is CASSSTDSGNTIYF. V usage is TRBV6-5 and J usage is TRBJ1-3; perhaps TRBD1 as D (6 bases). This CDR3 region has 14 residues. Germline lookup yields CDR1 MNHEY and CDR2 SVGAGI. Trimming took 4 bases from V and 3 from J, leaving 10 bases between them.